One sample yielded the 24 T cell receptor beta chains listed below, sequenced in a study of shared clonotypes between healthy human individuals (dated by TCRdb to 2018 to 2021). The library relied on the immunoSEQ multiplex PCR assay. Entries here come from immuneACCESS through TCRdb and include only in-frame sequences with V and J called. Some clones fail to appear in such tables; in the studies checked, an unresolved V gene covers under half of the shortfall, and the cause of the remainder is unknown. Across this sample there are some 2,500,000 clones, with approximately 93% seen only once. The top ten hold roughly 0.36% of the sample. The sample was naive CD4+ T cells from PBMCs. The cell subset or site label, as the study defines it: CD45RA+ positively selected. These receptors all come from a man aged 18 to 35 in good health. Some clones in this sample may be carry-over from other donors' samples.

This chain joins TRBV9 and TRBJ2-3; tentative D call: TRBD1 (6 bases). V was clipped by 0 bases and J by 7 bases, with 12 bases between them. This CDR3 spans 14 amino acids. Germline values: CDR1 SGDLS, CDR2 YYNGEE. The CDR3 sequence is CASSVEGTLNTQYF. The CDR3 coding sequence is TGTGCCAGCAGCGTAGAGGGGACACTGAATACGCAGTATTTT.

The rearrangement joins TRBV6-1 to TRBJ1-1; a weak D match, TRBD1 (6 bases). Germline V gives CDR1 MNHNS, CDR2 SASEGT. This CDR3 is 14 amino acids long. V dropped 4 bases and J dropped 4 bases, with 13 bases sitting between them. Written as DNA, the CDR3 is TGTGCCAGCAGTGGAACCAGGGGATCCACTGAAGCTTTCTTT. Translated, it gives CASSGTRGSTEAFF.

The genes are TRBV28 and TRBJ2-2; D could derive from TRBD1 or TRBD2 (5 bases each). Trimming took 11 bases from V and 2 from J, leaving 12 bases between them. This CDR3 has 13 amino acids. Germline CDR1 and CDR2: MDHEN and SYDVKM. Here the CDR3 reads CAARGPNTGELFF. The DNA of the CDR3 is TGTGCCGCGAGGGGACCCAACACCGGGGAGCTGTTTTTT.

J is TRBJ2-1 and V is TRBV5-1, with 10 nucleotides matching TRBD2. This CDR3 region has 16 residues. The V segment lost 4 bases and the J segment 10 bases; nucleotides outside the gene matches: 14. Germline loops: CDR1 SGHRS, CDR2 YFSETQ. The CDR3 nucleotides read TGCGCCAGCAGCCCCCCTGCTAGCGGGAGTGCTAAGGAGCAGTTCTTC. As protein: CASSPPASGSAKEQFF.

The chain couples TRBV6-6 to TRBJ2-3, with D possibly matching TRBD2 (6 bases). Germline CDR1 is MNHNY and CDR2 is SVGAGI (reference sequence). V was clipped by 7 bases and J by 1 base, with 9 bases between them. This CDR3 has 13 residues. The CDR3 reads CASKLAGTDTQYF. For the CDR3, the DNA is TGTGCCAGCAAACTAGCAGGCACAGATACGCAGTATTTT.

This sequence joins TRBV9 and TRBJ2-5, with D unresolved. CDR3 length: 14 residues. Trimming removed 1 base from V and 0 bases from J, with 7 bases in between. Germline V gives CDR1 SGDLS, CDR2 YYNGEE. CDR3 in amino acids: CASSVTEYQETQYF. For the CDR3, the DNA is TGTGCCAGCAGCGTAACAGAGTACCAAGAGACCCAGTACTTC. The variable domain in full, with the rest retrieved from reference TRBV9 and TRBJ2-5, is DSGVTQTPKHLITATGQRVTLRCSPRSGDLSVYWYQQSLDQGLQFLIQYYNGEERAKGNILERFSAQQFPDLHSELNLSSLELGDSALYFCASSVTEYQETQYFGPGTRLLVL.

This clone came up once. Other DNA sequences in this sample translate to the same CDR3. The V gene is TRBV2, the J gene TRBJ2-7; a weak D match, TRBD2 (5 bases). Germline V CDR1 and CDR2: SNHLY, FYNNEI. This CDR3 spans 11 amino acids. V lost 7 bases, J lost 3 bases, and 7 bases lay in between. CDR3 sequence (DNA): TGTGCCAGCACTGAGGGCTACGAGCAGTACTTC. Its translation: CASTEGYEQYF.

The chain joins TRBV19 to TRBJ2-2; D not certain. V lost 4 bases to trimming and J lost 2 bases, with 8 bases between them. There are 14 residues in the CDR3. Per germline, CDR1 LNHDA and CDR2 SQIVND (reference sequence). CDR3 residues: CASSTSINTGELFF. CDR3 coding DNA: TGTGCCAGTAGTACATCCATTAACACCGGGGAGCTGTTTTTT.

The rearrangement uses TRBV11-3 and TRBJ2-1; D possibly matches TRBD1 or TRBD2 (5 bases each). This CDR3 comprises 15 residues. Trimming pared 5 bases from V and 5 bases from J, leaving 16 bases between. From germline, CDR1 is SGHNT and CDR2 YENEEA. Here the CDR3 DNA reads TGTGCCAGCAGCCGGCACGGCCGAGGGGACAATGAGCAGTTCTTC. Translation: CASSRHGRGDNEQFF.

V gene TRBV28 combines with J gene TRBJ2-7, with D tentatively TRBD1 (5 bases). The CDR3 is 17 residues long. Germline V CDR1 and CDR2: MDHEN, SYDVKM. The ends were cut back, 4 bases at V and 6 bases at J, with 25 bases in the middle. The CDR3 nucleotides are TGTGCCAGCAGTTCCCCCAGGGATATGTGGGCGGAGCGCGAGCAGTACTTC. Encoded protein: CASSSPRDMWAEREQYF.

This clone was counted between two and nine times. Distinct nucleotide sequences in the sample also encode this CDR3. V usage is TRBV6-5 and J usage is TRBJ1-1; D remains unclear. V was trimmed by 3 bases and J by 3 bases, leaving 8 bases between them. The CDR3 extends over 13 amino acids. Germline CDR1 and CDR2: MNHEY and SVGAGI. The CDR3 sequence is CASSYEADTEAFF. As DNA, the CDR3 is TGTGCCAGCAGTTATGAGGCGGACACTGAAGCTTTCTTT.

This sequence joins TRBV4-1 and TRBJ1-2; D perhaps matches TRBD1 (5 bases). Trimming left V 2 bases short and J 4 bases short, with 26 bases between. CDR3 length: 19 amino acids. Germline CDR1 MGHRA, CDR2 YSYEKL. CDR3 residues: CASSQSPGATIPSGYGYTF. The CDR3 DNA is TGCGCCAGCAGCCAATCCCCCGGGGCAACCATCCCAAGCGGCTATGGCTACACCTTC.

The chain employs TRBV28 and TRBJ2-1; the D gene could be TRBD1 or TRBD2 (5 bases each). CDR3 length: 14 amino acids. CDR1 and CDR2 (germline): MDHEN, SYDVKM. V was cut by 6 bases and J by 5 bases, with 14 bases left in between. CDR3 region: CASSLRRGHNEQFF. The CDR3, as DNA: TGTGCCAGCAGCTTAAGACGGGGCCACAATGAGCAGTTCTTC.

V and J are TRBV29-1 and TRBJ2-7; TRBD2 agrees at 13 bases. The trim removed 6 bases at V and 2 bases at J, leaving 7 bases unmatched. CDR3 length equals 15 residues. The germline V gene has CDR1 SQVTM and CDR2 ANQGSEA. Here the CDR3 reads CSVSGTSGTTYEQYF. The DNA of the CDR3 is TGCAGCGTCAGCGGGACTAGCGGGACAACCTACGAGCAGTACTTC.

This rearrangement joins TRBV2 to TRBJ2-3, with D perhaps TRBD1 (6 bases). The CDR3 is 16 residues long. The germline V and J ends were trimmed by 6 bases and 3 bases, with 19 bases remaining between them. Germline V gene data show CDR1 as SNHLY and CDR2 as FYNNEI. The CDR3 sequence: CASRPTGLSVTDTQYF. CDR3 coding DNA: TGTGCCAGCAGACCCACAGGGTTGAGTGTGACAGATACGCAGTATTTT.

This chain uses TRBV29-1 with TRBJ2-3, with D maybe TRBD2 (6 bases). The CDR3 is made up of 14 amino acids. The germline V gene has CDR1 SQVTM and CDR2 ANQGSEA. V lost 0 bases, J lost 5 bases, and 12 bases lay in between. The CDR3 spells CSVEEWRVRDTQYF. DNA of the CDR3: TGCAGCGTTGAAGAATGGAGGGTCAGAGATACGCAGTATTTT.

The gene calls are TRBV27 and TRBJ1-2, with a tentative D call TRBD1 (5 bases). Trimming removed 7 bases from V and 2 bases from J, with 17 bases in between. The CDR3 totals 15 residues. In germline, CDR1 is MNHEY, CDR2 SMNVEV (reference sequence). The CDR3 sequence: CASTAGGGENYGYTF. The CDR3 DNA follows: TGTGCCAGCACCGCTGGGGGGGGAGAGAACTATGGCTACACCTTC.

This chain links TRBV5-1 with TRBJ1-1; D may be TRBD1 (5 bases). The CDR3 length is 15 residues. V was shortened by 0 bases and J by 3 bases, with 12 bases between the two germline ends. Germline assignment: CDR1 SGHRS and CDR2 YFSETQ. The CDR3 DNA follows: TGCGCCAGCAGCTTGGGTCCGGGGGTCGACACTGAAGCTTTCTTT. The encoded protein is CASSLGPGVDTEAFF.

Points on this clone: The same CDR3 arises from other DNA sequences in this sample as well. This sequence joins TRBV28 and TRBJ2-7, with D tentatively TRBD1 or TRBD2 (5 bases each). The germline V gene has CDR1 MDHEN and CDR2 SYDVKM. The V and J ends lost 2 bases and 3 bases respectively, with 11 bases between them. The CDR3 runs to 14 residues. CDR3: CASSLEGRSYEQYF. In DNA form, the CDR3 reads TGTGCCAGCAGTTTAGAGGGGCGCAGCTACGAGCAGTACTTC.

V gene TRBV9 combines with J gene TRBJ2-7, with D perhaps being TRBD1 or TRBD2 (5 bases each). The CDR3 is 16 amino acids. Trimming left V 2 bases short and J 0 bases short, with 15 bases between. CDR1 and CDR2 from the germline V gene are SGDLS and YYNGEE. The CDR3 bases are TGTGCCAGCAGCGTTGGGACGCAGGTCAGCTCCTACGAGCAGTACTTC. It codes for CASSVGTQVSSYEQYF. The full variable domain, with the rest looked up from reference TRBV9 and TRBJ2-7, is DSGVTQTPKHLITATGQRVTLRCSPRSGDLSVYWYQQSLDQGLQFLIQYYNGEERAKGNILERFSAQQFPDLHSELNLSSLELGDSALYFCASSVGTQVSSYEQYFGPGTRLTVT.

The V and J genes are TRBV5-6 and TRBJ2-5; D possibly corresponds to TRBD1 (6 bases). Per germline, CDR1 SGHDT and CDR2 YYEEEE. This CDR3 has 16 amino acids. The ends were cut back, 4 bases at V and 5 bases at J, with 21 bases in the middle. The CDR3 DNA is TGTGCCAGCAGCGGCCTCCGGGACACCTCTGGGGAGACCCAGTACTTC. Translated: CASSGLRDTSGETQYF.

The chain has TRBV28 and TRBJ1-1, with unresolved D. The CDR3 loop spans 18 amino acids. Germline assignment: CDR1 MDHEN and CDR2 SYDVKM. V gave up 7 bases and J gave up 0 bases, with 24 bases separating them. For the CDR3, the DNA is TGTGCCAGCACCTTTGTAAGGCCGTTTACCTTGTTGAACACTGAAGCTTTCTTT. Its protein is CASTFVRPFTLLNTEAFF. Looking up the rest from reference TRBV28 and TRBJ1-1 gives the full variable domain: DVKVTQSSRYLVKRTGEKVFLECVQDMDHENMFWYRQDPGLGLRLIYFSYDVKMKEKGDIPEGYSVSREKKERFSLILESASTNQTSMYLCASTFVRPFTLLNTEAFFGQGTRLTVV.

The V and J genes are TRBV28 and TRBJ1-1; D perhaps matches TRBD1 (5 bases). Trimming pared 6 bases from V and 2 bases from J, leaving 16 bases between. This CDR3 has 15 amino acids. Germline V gene sequence: CDR1 MDHEN, CDR2 SYDVKM. CDR3 nucleotide sequence: TGTGCCAGCAGCTCCCTCCGGGACCCCAACACTGAAGCTTTCTTT. Residues: CASSSLRDPNTEAFF. The entire variable domain, with the rest obtained from reference TRBV28 and TRBJ1-1, is as follows: DVKVTQSSRYLVKRTGEKVFLECVQDMDHENMFWYRQDPGLGLRLIYFSYDVKMKEKGDIPEGYSVSREKKERFSLILESASTNQTSMYLCASSSLRDPNTEAFFGQGTRLTVV.

On this clone: Other nucleotide sequences from this sample produce the same CDR3. The chain employs TRBV29-1 and TRBJ2-5; D uncertain. This CDR3 spans 13 amino acids. Germline assignment: CDR1 SQVTM and CDR2 ANQGSEA. The V gene lost 2 bases and the J gene lost 1 base, with 8 bases spanning the gap. In nucleotides, the CDR3 is TGCAGCGTTGAAAGGGTACGCCAAGAGACCCAGTACTTC. Residues: CSVERVRQETQYF.